The 31 T cell receptor beta chains below were found in one sample sequenced in a study of Tregs in tolerant kidney transplant recipients (dated by TCRdb to the late 2010s). The protocol used for the library was the immunoSEQ multiplex PCR assay. TCRdb's version of the immuneACCESS table is confined to in-frame rearrangements and falls short of the full clone set. An unresolved V gene accounts for under half of the shortfall where checked; the remainder is of unknown origin. The sample yields approximately 260,000 clones; approximately 84% were counted once. The top ten hold less than 0.75% of the sample. Sequences were obtained from CD4+ T cells from blood. The receptors come from a human donor in good health.

This chain connects TRBV4-1 to TRBJ2-1, with D tentatively TRBD1 or TRBD2 (6 bases each). Germline CDR1 reads MGHRA; CDR2 reads YSYEKL. Deletions cut 2 bases from V and 12 bases from J, with 11 bases between. This CDR3 has 12 amino acids. CDR3 region: CASSQPWGAQFF. CDR3 DNA: TGCGCCAGCAGCCAACCTTGGGGGGCGCAGTTCTTC.

The V and J genes are TRBV11-2 and TRBJ2-1; D remains unclear. Germline loops: CDR1 SGHAT, CDR2 FQNNGV. The CDR3 covers 14 residues. Trimming cost V 4 bases and J 7 bases, with 14 bases left between them. DNA for the CDR3: TGTGCCAGCAGCTCCCGCCCTCAAGCGAATGAGCAGTTCTTC. It specifies CASSSRPQANEQFF.

The V call is TRBV2, the J call TRBJ1-6, with 7 bases identical to TRBD1. The V gene end was trimmed by 7 bases and the J gene end by 12 bases; junction bases not matched to a gene: 9. Germline V gene data show CDR1 as SNHLY and CDR2 as FYNNEI. This CDR3 is 13 amino acids long. CDR3 DNA: TGTGCCAGCAAAGGAGTAGGGGGCGGACCCCTCCACTTT. It yields the protein CASKGVGGGPLHF.

This clone showed up just a few times. CDR3 DNA: TGTGCCATCAGTGAGGGACTAGGGTACGAGCAGTACTTC. It yields the protein CAISEGLGYEQYF. V gene TRBV10-3 combines with J gene TRBJ2-7; 7 nucleotides align to TRBD2. Germline CDR1 is ENHRY and CDR2 is SYGVKD. With V trimmed by 2 bases and J by 4 bases, 2 bases remained unmatched. The CDR3 runs 13 residues.

This clone appeared a single time. The V call is TRBV5-1, the J call TRBJ2-3; no reliable D call. The germline V gene encodes CDR1 SGHRS and CDR2 YFSETQ. This CDR3 is 14 amino acids long. V shed 0 bases and J shed 5 bases, with 10 bases lying between them. This chain's CDR3 is CASSLASGQDTQYF. The CDR3 coding sequence is TGCGCCAGCAGCTTGGCGTCAGGCCAAGATACGCAGTATTTT.

The rearrangement links TRBV5-1 to TRBJ2-6; unclear D gene. This CDR3 is built from 16 residues. Germline V gene sequence: CDR1 SGHRS, CDR2 YFSETQ. V lost 4 bases and J lost 0, with 11 bases in between. CDR3 residues: CASSLGQASGANVLTF. The CDR3 coding sequence is TGCGCCAGCAGCCTAGGGCAGGCCTCTGGGGCCAACGTCCTGACTTTC.

The V gene is TRBV5-1, the J gene TRBJ1-5; D may be TRBD1 (5 bases). This CDR3 is 13 amino acids long. The germline V gene has CDR1 SGHRS and CDR2 YFSETQ. Trimming removed 5 bases from V and 4 bases from J, with 10 bases in between. DNA for the CDR3: TGCGCCAGCAGTCTGGGGCCGAATCAGCCCCAGCATTTT. It yields the protein CASSLGPNQPQHF.

This sequence joins TRBV5-1 and TRBJ1-4; D possibly corresponds to TRBD1 (5 bases). Trimming stripped 1 base from V and 6 bases from J, with 10 bases between. The germline V gene encodes CDR1 SGHRS and CDR2 YFSETQ. This CDR3 comprises 14 residues. The CDR3 DNA sequence: TGCGCCAGCAGCTTGAGGGGAATGGATGAAAAACTGTTTTTT. Translated: CASSLRGMDEKLFF.

The chain's CDR3 is CASSEGGNEQYF. The CDR3 region has the DNA TGTGCCAGCAGTGAAGGAGGGAACGAGCAGTACTTC. The V gene is TRBV2, the J gene TRBJ2-7; tentative D call: TRBD2 (5 bases). Germline CDR1 and CDR2: SNHLY and FYNNEI. V lost 1 base, J lost 5 bases, and 6 bases lay in between. This CDR3 contains 12 residues.

The CDR3 reads CASSPPQAGGVYTQYF. The CDR3 nucleotides are TGTGCCAGCAGCCCCCCCCAAGCAGGGGGTGTATATACGCAGTATTTT. V is TRBV7-9 and J is TRBJ2-3; TRBD1 matches at 7 bases. Germline loops: CDR1 SEHNR, CDR2 FQNEAQ (reference sequence). Germline trimming cut 5 bases from V and 7 bases from J; bases unmatched to any gene: 15. The CDR3 sequence is 16 residues long.

The V gene is TRBV5-1, the J gene TRBJ2-2, with 10 positions matching TRBD2. From germline, CDR1 is SGHRS and CDR2 YFSETQ. The trim removed 0 bases at V and 5 bases at J, leaving 7 bases unmatched. The CDR3 consists of 17 residues. The CDR3 here is CASSLGASGSITGELFF. The DNA of the CDR3 is TGCGCCAGCAGCTTGGGGGCTAGCGGGAGTATTACCGGGGAGCTGTTTTTT. The whole variable domain, remainder taken from reference TRBV5-1 and TRBJ2-2, is KAGVTQTPRYLIKTRGQQVTLSCSPISGHRSVSWYQQTPGQGLQFLFEYFSETQRNKGNFPGRFSGRQFSNSRSEMNVSTLELGDSALYLCASSLGASGSITGELFFGEGSRLTVL.

V and J are TRBV6-5 and TRBJ1-5; possible D gene TRBD1, 5 bases. The V gene's germline CDR1 is MNHEY and CDR2 SVGAGI. V gave up 4 bases and J gave up 0 bases, with 13 bases separating them. This CDR3 has 16 residues. CDR3 coding DNA: TGTGCCAGCAGTTTCCGACAGACGTATAGCAATCAGCCCCAGCATTTT. Protein product: CASSFRQTYSNQPQHF.

The chain uses TRBV7-8 and TRBJ2-3; 16 bases match TRBD2. V gave up 4 bases and J gave up 5 bases; unmatched junction bases: 9. Germline-derived CDR1 and CDR2 are SGHVS and FQNEAQ. The CDR3 runs to 18 residues. CDR3 coding DNA: TGTGCCAGCAGCTCCTCCCCCGGGACTAGCGGGGGGGTAGATACGCAGTATTTT. This encodes CASSSSPGTSGGVDTQYF.

The V gene is TRBV10-1, the J gene TRBJ2-1, with a possible D match to TRBD2 (6 bases). Deletions cut 9 bases from V and 4 bases from J, with 13 bases between. Germline V gene data show CDR1 as WNHNN and CDR2 as SYGVQD (reference sequence). This CDR3 contains 13 residues. The CDR3 region has the DNA TGCGCCAGTCCCCGGGACTGTTACAATGAGCAGTTCTTC. This gives the protein CASPRDCYNEQFF.

This clone has more than one count but fewer than ten. The chain employs TRBV5-1 and TRBJ1-5; D remains ambiguous. V was cut by 4 bases and J by 1 base, with 12 bases left in between. The CDR3 is 15 residues long. CDR1 is SGHRS, CDR2 YFSETQ, per germline. The CDR3 spells CASSTRPGSNQPQHF. The CDR3 DNA reads as TGCGCCAGCAGCACCCGGCCGGGGAGCAATCAGCCCCAGCATTTT.

The rearrangement joins TRBV19 to TRBJ2-5, with a weak D call TRBD2 (5 bases). Trimming pared 5 bases from V and 0 bases from J, leaving 10 bases between. This CDR3 region has 14 residues. Germline V gene data show CDR1 as LNHDA and CDR2 as SQIVND (reference sequence). The CDR3 sequence: CASSPGLYQETQYF. DNA for the CDR3: TGTGCCAGTAGTCCCGGACTTTACCAAGAGACCCAGTACTTC.

The chain recombines TRBV9 with TRBJ1-2; TRBD1 matches 9 bases. J gave up 5 bases and V 4 bases, and 6 bases lay outside the gene matches. CDR1 is SGDLS, CDR2 YYNGEE, per germline. The CDR3 spans 14 residues. The DNA of the CDR3 is TGTGCCAGCAGCCAGGGACAGGGCTATTATGGCTACACCTTC. Its translation: CASSQGQGYYGYTF.

This clone was seen more than once but under ten times. The chain couples TRBV13 to TRBJ1-2, with 7 bases lining up with TRBD1. Germline assignment: CDR1 PRHDT and CDR2 FYEKMQ (reference sequence). This CDR3 contains 15 residues. With V trimmed by 5 bases and J by 3 bases, 9 bases remained unmatched. The CDR3 spells CASSHPPTGDYGYTF. The CDR3 nucleotides read TGTGCCAGCAGCCACCCCCCCACAGGGGACTATGGCTACACCTTC.

V is TRBV14 and J is TRBJ2-5; TRBD1 matches at 9 bases. The germline gives CDR1 SGHDN, CDR2 FVKESK. This CDR3 has 15 amino acids. V gave up 4 bases and J gave up 2 bases; unmatched junction bases: 5. The CDR3 protein is CASSRDRARQETQYF. CDR3 coding DNA: TGTGCCAGCAGCCGGGACAGGGCGCGACAAGAGACCCAGTACTTC.

The rearrangement links TRBV30 to TRBJ2-3; tentatively, D is TRBD1 (5 bases). The CDR3 consists of 13 residues. The V end lost 1 base, the J end lost 5 bases, and 10 bases lay between the germline ends. Germline CDR1 is GTSNPN and CDR2 is SVGIG (reference sequence). The CDR3 loop is CAWSGQMRDTQYF. The CDR3 nucleotides read TGTGCCTGGAGTGGACAGATGAGAGATACGCAGTATTTT.

The chain couples TRBV20-1 to TRBJ2-7; no definite D call. Trimming cost V 3 bases and J 2 bases, with 5 bases left between them. The germline gives CDR1 DFQATT, CDR2 SNEGSKA (reference sequence). The CDR3 length is 11 residues. CDR3 loop: CSARETYEQYF. DNA for the CDR3: TGCAGTGCTAGGGAAACCTACGAGCAGTACTTC.

This clone was counted between two and nine times. V is TRBV5-1 and J is TRBJ1-4, with a possible D match to TRBD1 (6 bases). From germline, CDR1 is SGHRS and CDR2 YFSETQ. Trimming pared 5 bases from V and 8 bases from J, leaving 19 bases between. The CDR3 spans 15 residues. The CDR3 is CASRAWGQGREKLFF. The CDR3 coding sequence is TGCGCCAGCAGGGCCTGGGGGCAGGGACGGGAAAAACTGTTTTTT.

J is TRBJ2-7 and V is TRBV10-1, with 9 bases identical to TRBD1. Per the germline V gene, CDR1 is WNHNN and CDR2 is SYGVQD (reference sequence). The CDR3 contains 12 residues. The J segment lost 12 bases and the V segment lost 3 bases, leaving 6 bases of the junction unmatched. The CDR3 is CASSDPGQGPYF. The CDR3 nucleotides are TGCGCCAGCAGTGACCCGGGACAGGGTCCGTACTTC.

The genes are TRBV5-1 and TRBJ2-2; the match to TRBD1 covers 10 bases. Germline CDR1 is SGHRS and CDR2 is YFSETQ. V lost 4 bases, J lost 9 bases, and 9 bases stayed unmatched. The CDR3 has 15 residues. The CDR3, as DNA: TGCGCCAGCAGCCCCGGACAGGGGGGTACCAGGGAGCTGTTTTTT. This encodes CASSPGQGGTRELFF.

V usage is TRBV18 and J usage is TRBJ2-7; D is uncertain. The CDR3 has 13 amino acids. CDR1 and CDR2 (germline): KGHSH, LQKENI. Trimming shortened V by 1 base and J by 3 bases, and 7 bases separated the two germline ends. CDR3 sequence reads: CASSPLALYEQYF. CDR3 sequence (DNA): TGTGCCAGCTCACCACTGGCCCTCTACGAGCAGTACTTC.

V and J are TRBV4-1 and TRBJ2-5; D perhaps matches TRBD2 (5 bases). CDR1 MGHRA and CDR2 YSYEKL come from the germline V gene. The germline V and J ends were trimmed by 0 bases and 5 bases, with 13 bases remaining between them. The CDR3 sequence is 15 residues long. The CDR3 reads CASSQEGWAGETQYF. Here the CDR3 DNA reads TGCGCCAGCAGCCAAGAGGGGTGGGCGGGTGAGACCCAGTACTTC.

As concerns this clone: Different DNA sequences within this sample yield the same CDR3. The V gene is TRBV6-1, the J gene TRBJ1-2, with D unclear. In germline, CDR1 is MNHNS, CDR2 SASEGT. The germline V and J ends were trimmed by 1 base and 4 bases, with 4 bases remaining between them. The length of the CDR3 is 12 residues. CDR3 DNA: TGTGCCAGCAGTGAAGGAACCTATGGCTACACCTTC. This encodes CASSEGTYGYTF.

J is TRBJ1-4 and V is TRBV6-5; D ambiguous. The germline gives CDR1 MNHEY, CDR2 SVGAGI. The CDR3 spans 14 residues. Trimming removed 6 bases at V and 9 bases at J, with 17 bases between. The chain's CDR3 is CASSTDVPRQKLFF. The DNA of the CDR3 is TGTGCCAGCAGCACAGACGTTCCCAGGCAAAAACTGTTTTTT.

The rearrangement joins TRBV5-1 to TRBJ2-2; 12 positions match TRBD2. This CDR3 is 15 amino acids long. Germline CDR1 reads SGHRS; CDR2 reads YFSETQ. The V and J ends lost 4 bases and 5 bases, in that order; junction bases with no gene match: 3. The CDR3, as DNA: TGCGCCAGCAGCGAAGGGACTAGCGGGACCGGGGAGCTGTTTTTT. This translates into CASSEGTSGTGELFF.

This chain connects TRBV5-6 to TRBJ2-7, with 7 positions matching TRBD2. CDR3 length equals 16 residues. The germline gives CDR1 SGHDT, CDR2 YYEEEE. The V segment lost 4 bases and the J segment 3 bases; nucleotides outside the gene matches: 13. The CDR3 spells CASSRKPLGRGYEQYF. As DNA, the CDR3 is TGTGCCAGCAGCCGTAAACCCCTAGGGAGGGGCTACGAGCAGTACTTC.

A single count supports this clone. The chain uses TRBV5-5 and TRBJ1-1, with 7 bases aligning to TRBD1. CDR1 and CDR2 from the germline V gene are SGHKS and YYEKEE (reference sequence). The CDR3 is made up of 16 amino acids. The V gene end was trimmed by 1 base and the J gene end by 4 bases; junction bases not matched to a gene: 10. The CDR3 sequence is CASSLSVGGFFTEAFF. In DNA form, the CDR3 reads TGTGCCAGCAGCTTGTCCGTAGGGGGCTTTTTCACTGAAGCTTTCTTT. The full variable domain, in which reference TRBV5-5 and TRBJ1-1 provide the parts outside the CDR3, is DAGVTQSPTHLIKTRGQQVTLRCSPISGHKSVSWYQQVLGQGPQFIFQYYEKEERGRGNFPDRFSARQFPNYSSELNVNALLLGDSALYLCASSLSVGGFFTEAFFGQGTRLTVV.